The entry that follows covers one TCR beta chain sequence. Its antigen is undetermined. The sample originates from a study of T cells in tuberculosis. Generated by immunoSEQ multiplex PCR, the TCRdb table keeps only in-frame clones and is missing some. The sample has roughly 41,000 clones, about 94% seen once; the top ten hold about an eighth. Study-wide findings and caveats: GMM-specific TCRs were nearer to active tuberculosis alpha repertoires, suggesting expansion. Samples were chosen by availability of cryopreserved specimens.

The origin of this receptor is a donor aged 10-29 years with latent tuberculosis or without tuberculosis infection. Some clones in this sample may be carry-over from other donors' samples. Sequencing input: PBMCs.

This CDR3 reads CASSWDRGWTEAFF. DNA for the CDR3: TGTGCCAGCAGCTGGGACAGGGGTTGGACTGAAGCTTTCTTT. The chain recombines TRBV5-6 with TRBJ1-1; 10 nucleotides align to TRBD1. The germline gives CDR1 SGHDT, CDR2 YYEEEE. V lost 3 bases, J lost 5 bases, and 4 bases stayed unmatched. This CDR3 has 14 amino acids.